This is a list of T cell receptor beta chains from one sample in a study of blood T cell repertoires in COVID-19. Sequencing was performed with immunoSEQ multiplex PCR; in TCRdb, only in-frame clones are kept and a portion is missing. The table shows around 140,000 clones, with 81% occurring only once. Sequenced sample: peripheral blood. Receptors were obtained from a woman aged 60-70 years with active or convalescent COVID-19. Each CDR3 is given with its conserved first and last residue. A D gene is named only where the DNA matches it firmly. Clone size is given for some rows only: seen once, a few or many times, or a class if the clone is expanded.

d_call | j_call | clone_size | v_call | cdr3_nt | cdr3_aa
- | TRBJ1-2 | - | TRBV5-5 | TGTGCCGGCAGCCGTATGACAGCGATCGACTATGGCTACACCTTC | CAGSRMTAIDYGYTF
TRBD2 | TRBJ2-3 | - | TRBV9 | TGTGCCAGCAGCCTTGGACTAGCGGGAGGCCCAGATACGCAGTATTTT | CASSLGLAGGPDTQYF
- | TRBJ2-7 | - | TRBV14 | TGTGCCAGCAGCCAGCGGGCTTTAGACGAGCAGTACTTC | CASSQRALDEQYF
- | TRBJ1-2 | - | TRBV4-1 | TGCGCCAGCAGCCATAGTGTTGGGAGCCTCTATGGCTACACCTTC | CASSHSVGSLYGYTF
TRBD1 | TRBJ1-4 | - | TRBV27 | TGTGCCAGCAGTGACAGGGACAGGGGGGATGAAAAACTGTTTTTT | CASSDRDRGDEKLFF
- | TRBJ1-2 | - | TRBV7-2 | TGTGCCAGCAGCTCGTCGACTCCAGAAATTAACTATGGCTACACCTTC | CASSSSTPEINYGYTF
- | TRBJ2-5 | - | TRBV18 | TGTGCCAGCTCACCAGCTAACTCAGAGACCCAGTACTTC | CASSPANSETQYF
- | TRBJ2-5 | - | TRBV10-3 | TGTGCCATCAGCCTGCTTAGCGCGAAAGAGACCCAGTACTTC | CAISLLSAKETQYF
- | TRBJ2-7 | few | TRBV6-2/TRBV6-3 | TGTGCCAGCAGTTCGGGCACTGACAGTACCTACGAGCAGTACTTC | CASSSGTDSTYEQYF
- | TRBJ1-2 | - | TRBV7-9 | TGTGCCAGCAGCTCCGTTGTTGGCTACACCTTC | CASSSVVGYTF
- | TRBJ1-6 | once | TRBV18 | TGTGCCAGCTCGACCGGAACAGAAAATTCACCCCTCCACTTT | CASSTGTENSPLHF
- | TRBJ1-2 | - | TRBV6-5 | TGTGCCAGCAGTTACTCACATTCCCGGGGGTGGGATGGCTACACCTTC | CASSYSHSRGWDGYTF
TRBD2 | TRBJ2-7 | - | TRBV5-6 | TGTGCCAGCAGCCAGGGACTAGCGGGAACCTACGAGCAGTACTTC | CASSQGLAGTYEQYF
- | TRBJ2-7 | - | TRBV2 | TGTGCCAGCAGTGACTCCTCCTACGAGCAGTACTTC | CASSDSSYEQYF
- | TRBJ2-1 | - | TRBV29-1 | TGCAGCGTTCCCGGTGCGGATGAGCAGTTCTTC | CSVPGADEQFF
TRBD2 | TRBJ2-1 | - | TRBV28 | TGTGCCAGCTGGTTTCCTTCCTGGGAGGGTCCGGGGGTGGGGCGGGAGAACAATGAGCAGTTCTTC | CASWFPSWEGPGVGRENNEQFF
- | TRBJ2-1 | - | TRBV27 | TGTGCCAGCAGTTTACAGGGGGGAAATGAGCAGTTCTTC | CASSLQGGNEQFF
- | TRBJ2-4 | - | TRBV6-2/TRBV6-3 | TGTGCCAGCAGTACCTACCGGGAGGCCAAAAACATTCAGTACTTC | CASSTYREAKNIQYF
TRBD1 | TRBJ1-1 | - | TRBV5-5 | TGTGCCAGCAGCGGGTGGGACAGGGCGAACACTGAAGCTTTCTTT | CASSGWDRANTEAFF
- | TRBJ2-7 | - | TRBV7-9 | TGTGCCAGCAGTTCGCTGGGGACTGGAGCCTACGAGCAGTACTTC | CASSSLGTGAYEQYF
- | TRBJ1-2 | - | TRBV19 | TGTGCCAGTAGTAGGCGCAGACCGCCGGGTGGCTACACCTTC | CASSRRRPPGGYTF
TRBD2 | TRBJ2-3 | - | TRBV27 | TGTGCCAGCAGTTTACTGCTAGCGGGTCCTAGCACAGATACGCAGTATTTT | CASSLLLAGPSTDTQYF
TRBD1 | TRBJ2-1 | - | TRBV18 | TGTGCCAGCTCACCGAGACAGGGGAGAAATACTTACAATGAGCAGTTCTTC | CASSPRQGRNTYNEQFF
- | TRBJ1-6 | - | TRBV19 | TGTGCCAGTAGTCCATCTACCTCCTATAATTCACCCCTCCACTTT | CASSPSTSYNSPLHF
- | TRBJ1-4 | - | TRBV10-1 | TGCGCCAGCAGTGAGGCAGGGGCTAATGAAAAACTGTTTTTT | CASSEAGANEKLFF
- | TRBJ2-1 | - | TRBV30 | TGTGCCTGGAGTTTTAAGCGGGCTGGAAGAGGCAATGAGCAGTTCTTC | CAWSFKRAGRGNEQFF
- | TRBJ1-5 | - | TRBV28 | TGTGCCAGCAGTTCCCTTGTGCAGCCCCAGCATTTT | CASSSLVQPQHF
TRBD1 | TRBJ1-1 | - | TRBV5-1 | TGCGCCAGCAAAAGGGACAGGGCGAACACTGAAGCTTTCTTT | CASKRDRANTEAFF
TRBD1 | TRBJ1-2 | - | TRBV10-3 | TGTGCCATCAGTGAGAGGGGGCCTGAATATGGCTACACCTTC | CAISERGPEYGYTF
TRBD1 | TRBJ1-2 | - | TRBV5-6 | TGTGCCAGCAGCCCTGGGTTACAGGGGGATACCAACTATGGCTACACCTTC | CASSPGLQGDTNYGYTF
TRBD1 | TRBJ1-5 | many | TRBV24-1 | TGTGCCACCAGTGACCGGGGGACAGATAGCAATCAGCCCCAGCATTTT | CATSDRGTDSNQPQHF
- | TRBJ1-1 | - | TRBV6-5 | TGTGCCAGCAGTTACACAGGGACGACTGCTGAAGCTTTCTTT | CASSYTGTTAEAFF
- | TRBJ1-2 | - | TRBV7-2 | TGTGCCAGCAGCCTAAATGGGGGGGGTGGCTACACCTTC | CASSLNGGGGYTF
TRBD2 | TRBJ2-1 | - | TRBV5-6 | TGTGCCAGCAGCTTGTACCCGGGACTAGCGGTATACAATGAGCAGTTCTTC | CASSLYPGLAVYNEQFF
TRBD1 | TRBJ1-3 | few | TRBV7-9 | TGTGCCAGCAGCTTAGGACAGGGTTCTGGAAACACCATATATTTT | CASSLGQGSGNTIYF
- | TRBJ1-2 | - | TRBV20-1 | TGCAGTGCTCCGGGTGGCTACACCTTC | CSAPGGYTF
- | TRBJ2-2 | - | TRBV2 | TGTGCCAGCGGAGGGGCGACCGGGGAGCTGTTTTTT | CASGGATGELFF